The sample holds many counts of the clone carrying this T cell receptor (beta chain). Its cognate antigen is unknown. Trimming shortened V by 1 base and J by 4 bases, and 11 bases separated the two germline ends. Germline-derived CDR1 and CDR2 are SEHNR and FQNEAQ (reference sequence). The CDR3 loop spans 15 amino acids. Time point specified: sample taken at primary tumor resection. Donation came from 70 or so patients with untreated early-stage non-small cell lung cancer. The authors sequenced whole RNA from tumor, nontumor lung or frozen PBMC without sorting. TCRdb re-derived calls from the 5' RACE reads in MiXCR, one entry per CDR3 protein. The data contain about 23,000 distinct CDR3 sequences, 5% to 7.5% of them singletons. The sample is drawn from a study of spatial heterogeneity in lung cancer. At the level of the study: A consistent excess of beta-chain over alpha-chain sequences was detected. Study-wide results and limits: For expanded intratumoral alpha and beta TCRs, counts tracked tumor mutation counts.

This TCR came from a male donor with early-stage non-small cell lung cancer. The sample was lung tumor tissue, taken at surgery. The genes are TRBV7-9 and TRBJ2-1, with D uncertain. CDR3 nucleotides: TGTGCCAGCAGCTTAGGAATCTCGGAATACAATGAGCAGTTCTTC. It yields the protein CASSLGISEYNEQFF.